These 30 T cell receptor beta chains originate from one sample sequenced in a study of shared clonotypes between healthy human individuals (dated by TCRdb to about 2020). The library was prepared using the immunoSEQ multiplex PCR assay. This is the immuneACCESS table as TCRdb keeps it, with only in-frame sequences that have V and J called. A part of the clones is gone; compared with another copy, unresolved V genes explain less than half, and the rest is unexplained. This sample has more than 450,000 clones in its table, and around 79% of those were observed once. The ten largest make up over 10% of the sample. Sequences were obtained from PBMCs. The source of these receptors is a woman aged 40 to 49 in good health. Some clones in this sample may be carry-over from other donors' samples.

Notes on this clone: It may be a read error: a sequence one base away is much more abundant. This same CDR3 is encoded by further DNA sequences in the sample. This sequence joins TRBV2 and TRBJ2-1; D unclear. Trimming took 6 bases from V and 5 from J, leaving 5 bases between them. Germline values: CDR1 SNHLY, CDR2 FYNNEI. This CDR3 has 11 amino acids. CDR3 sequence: CASSLNNEQFF. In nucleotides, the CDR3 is TGTGCCAGCAGCCTAAACAATGAGCAGTTCTTC. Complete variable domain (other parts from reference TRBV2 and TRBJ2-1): EPEVTQTPSHQVTQMGQEVILRCVPISNHLYFYWYRQILGQKVEFLVSFYNNEISEKSEIFDDQFSVERPDGSNFTLKIRSTKLEDSAMYFCASSLNNEQFFGPGTRLTVL.

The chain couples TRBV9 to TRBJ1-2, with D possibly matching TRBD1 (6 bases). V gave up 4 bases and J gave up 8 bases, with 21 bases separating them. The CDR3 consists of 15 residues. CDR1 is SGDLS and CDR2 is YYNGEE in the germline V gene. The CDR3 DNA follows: TGTGCCAGCAGCCCCCCCGGCCGGGGGGCAGAAGGCTACACCTTC. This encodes CASSPPGRGAEGYTF.

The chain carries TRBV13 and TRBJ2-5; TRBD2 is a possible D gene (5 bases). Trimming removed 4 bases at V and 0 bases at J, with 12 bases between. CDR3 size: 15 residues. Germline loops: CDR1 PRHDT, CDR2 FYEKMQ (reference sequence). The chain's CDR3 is CASSYRTAYQETQYF. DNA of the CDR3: TGTGCCAGCAGCTACCGGACTGCGTACCAAGAGACCCAGTACTTC. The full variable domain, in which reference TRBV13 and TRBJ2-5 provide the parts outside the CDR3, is AAGVIQSPRHLIKEKRETATLKCYPIPRHDTVYWYQQGPGQDPQFLISFYEKMQSDKGSIPDRFSAQQFSDYHSELNMSSLELGDSALYFCASSYRTAYQETQYFGPGTRLLVL.

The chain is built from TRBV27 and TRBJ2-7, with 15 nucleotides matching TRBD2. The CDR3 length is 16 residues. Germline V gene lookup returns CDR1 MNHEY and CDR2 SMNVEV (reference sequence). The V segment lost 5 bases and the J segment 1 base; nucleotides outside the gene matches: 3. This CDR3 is CASSPGTSGRSYEQYF. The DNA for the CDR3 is TGTGCCAGCAGTCCCGGGACTAGCGGGAGGTCCTACGAGCAGTACTTC.

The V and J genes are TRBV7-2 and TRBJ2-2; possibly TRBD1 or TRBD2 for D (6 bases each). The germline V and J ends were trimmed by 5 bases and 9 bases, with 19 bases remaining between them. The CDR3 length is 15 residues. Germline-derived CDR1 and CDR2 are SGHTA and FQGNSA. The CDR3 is CASSPRGDRQRELFF. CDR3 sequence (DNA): TGTGCCAGCAGCCCGAGGGGGGACCGCCAAAGGGAGCTGTTTTTT.

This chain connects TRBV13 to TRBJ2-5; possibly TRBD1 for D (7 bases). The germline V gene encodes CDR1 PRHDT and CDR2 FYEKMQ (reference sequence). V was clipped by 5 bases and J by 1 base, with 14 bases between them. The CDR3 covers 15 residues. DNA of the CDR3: TGTGCCAGCAGCCCGCGACAGGGAGGCCAAGAGACCCAGTACTTC. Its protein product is CASSPRQGGQETQYF.

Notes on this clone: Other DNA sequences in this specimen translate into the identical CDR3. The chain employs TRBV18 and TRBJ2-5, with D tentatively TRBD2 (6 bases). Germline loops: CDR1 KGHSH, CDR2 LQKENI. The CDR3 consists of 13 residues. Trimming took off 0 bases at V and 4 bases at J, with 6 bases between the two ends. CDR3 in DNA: TGTGCCAGCTCACCACCGGGGGGAGAGACCCAGTACTTC. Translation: CASSPPGGETQYF.

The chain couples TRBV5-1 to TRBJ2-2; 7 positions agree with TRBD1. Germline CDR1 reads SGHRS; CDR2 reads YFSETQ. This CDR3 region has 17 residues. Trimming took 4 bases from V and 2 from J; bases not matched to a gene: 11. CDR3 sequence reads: CASSILGGLENTGELFF. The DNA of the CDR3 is TGCGCCAGCAGCATACTAGGGGGCCTTGAAAACACCGGGGAGCTGTTTTTT.

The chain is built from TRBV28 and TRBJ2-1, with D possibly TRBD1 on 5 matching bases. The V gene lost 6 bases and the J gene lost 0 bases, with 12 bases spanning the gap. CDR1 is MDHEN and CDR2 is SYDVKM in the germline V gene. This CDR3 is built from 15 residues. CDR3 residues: CASRMTANSYNEQFF. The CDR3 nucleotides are TGTGCCAGCAGGATGACAGCAAACTCCTACAATGAGCAGTTCTTC.

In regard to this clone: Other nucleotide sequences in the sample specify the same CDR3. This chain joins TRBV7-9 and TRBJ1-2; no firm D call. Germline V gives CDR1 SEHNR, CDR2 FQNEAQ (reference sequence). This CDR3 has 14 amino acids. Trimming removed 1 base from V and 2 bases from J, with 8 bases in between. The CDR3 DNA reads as TGTGCCAGCAGCTTAGGCGGACTCAACTATGGCTACACCTTC. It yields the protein CASSLGGLNYGYTF.

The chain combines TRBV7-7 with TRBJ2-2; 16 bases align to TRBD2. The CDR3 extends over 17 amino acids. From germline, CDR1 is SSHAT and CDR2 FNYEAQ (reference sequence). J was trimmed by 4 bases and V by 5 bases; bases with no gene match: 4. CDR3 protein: CASSAGLAGGGTGELFF. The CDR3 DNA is TGTGCCAGCAGCGCGGGACTAGCGGGAGGGGGCACCGGGGAGCTGTTTTTT.

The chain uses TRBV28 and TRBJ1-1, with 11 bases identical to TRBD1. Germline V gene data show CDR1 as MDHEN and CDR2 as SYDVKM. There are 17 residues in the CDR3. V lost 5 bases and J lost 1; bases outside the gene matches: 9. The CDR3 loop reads CASSDAGQGVGNTEAFF. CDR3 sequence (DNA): TGTGCCAGCAGTGACGCGGGACAGGGGGTAGGGAACACTGAAGCTTTCTTT.

The chain's CDR3 is CASSPMVGWAGELFF. In DNA form, the CDR3 reads TGTGCCAGCAGTCCCATGGTAGGGTGGGCCGGGGAGCTGTTTTTT. The chain combines TRBV27 with TRBJ2-2; no definite D call. From germline, CDR1 is MNHEY and CDR2 SMNVEV (reference sequence). The CDR3 runs to 15 residues. Between the trimmed V and J ends, which lost 5 bases and 6 bases, there was a span of 16 bases.

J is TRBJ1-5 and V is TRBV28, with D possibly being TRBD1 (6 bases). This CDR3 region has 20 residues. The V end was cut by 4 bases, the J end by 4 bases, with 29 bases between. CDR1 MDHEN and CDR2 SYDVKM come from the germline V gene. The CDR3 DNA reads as TGTGCCAGCAGTTGGGGGCCCATTTCAGGGCGAGTGGTTCGGAATCAGCCCCAGCATTTT. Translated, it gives CASSWGPISGRVVRNQPQHF.

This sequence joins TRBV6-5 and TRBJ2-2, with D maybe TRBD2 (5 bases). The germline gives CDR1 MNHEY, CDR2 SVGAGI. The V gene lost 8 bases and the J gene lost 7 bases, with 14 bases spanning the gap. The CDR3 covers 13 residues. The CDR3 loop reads CASWKGGGGELFF. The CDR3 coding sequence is TGTGCCAGCTGGAAAGGCGGAGGCGGGGAGCTGTTTTTT.

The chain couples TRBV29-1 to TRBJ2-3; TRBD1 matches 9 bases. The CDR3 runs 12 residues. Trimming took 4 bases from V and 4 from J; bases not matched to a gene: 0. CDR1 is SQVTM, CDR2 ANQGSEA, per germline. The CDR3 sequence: CSVGTGADTQYF. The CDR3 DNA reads TGCAGCGTTGGGACAGGGGCAGATACGCAGTATTTT.

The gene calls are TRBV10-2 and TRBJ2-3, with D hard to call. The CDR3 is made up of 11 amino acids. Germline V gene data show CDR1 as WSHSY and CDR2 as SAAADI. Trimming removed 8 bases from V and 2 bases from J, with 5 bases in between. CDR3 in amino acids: CASSLTDTQYF. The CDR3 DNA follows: TGCGCCAGCTCCCTCACAGATACGCAGTATTTT.

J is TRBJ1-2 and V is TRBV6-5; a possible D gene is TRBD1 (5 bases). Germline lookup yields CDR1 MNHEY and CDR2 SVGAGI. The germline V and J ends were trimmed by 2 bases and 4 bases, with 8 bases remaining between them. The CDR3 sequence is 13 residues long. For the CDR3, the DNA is TGTGCCAGCAGTTACCCAGGGAGCTATGGCTACACCTTC. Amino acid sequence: CASSYPGSYGYTF.

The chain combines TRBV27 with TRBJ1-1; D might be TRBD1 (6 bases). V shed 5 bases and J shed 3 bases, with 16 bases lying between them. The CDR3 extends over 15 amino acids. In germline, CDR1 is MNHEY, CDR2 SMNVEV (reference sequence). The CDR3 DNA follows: TGTGCCAGCAGTCAACTAACAGGGACTTACACTGAAGCTTTCTTT. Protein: CASSQLTGTYTEAFF.

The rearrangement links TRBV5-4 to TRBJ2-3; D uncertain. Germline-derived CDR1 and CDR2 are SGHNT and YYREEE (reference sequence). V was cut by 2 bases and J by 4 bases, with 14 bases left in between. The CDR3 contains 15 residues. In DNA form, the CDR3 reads TGTGCCAGCAGCTTTTGGGCGGTGAGCCCAGATACGCAGTATTTT. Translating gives CASSFWAVSPDTQYF.

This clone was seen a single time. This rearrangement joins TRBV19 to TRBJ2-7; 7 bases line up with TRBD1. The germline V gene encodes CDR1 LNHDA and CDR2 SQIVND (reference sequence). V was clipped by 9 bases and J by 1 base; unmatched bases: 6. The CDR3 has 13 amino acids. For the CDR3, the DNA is TGTGCCAGAGGGTCGACAGGGTCCTACGAGCAGTACTTC. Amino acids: CARGSTGSYEQYF.

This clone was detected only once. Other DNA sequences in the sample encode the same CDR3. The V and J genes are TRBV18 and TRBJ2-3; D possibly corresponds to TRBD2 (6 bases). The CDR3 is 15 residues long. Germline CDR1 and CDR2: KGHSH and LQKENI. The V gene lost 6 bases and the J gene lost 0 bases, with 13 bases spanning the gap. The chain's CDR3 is CASSPLATSTDTQYF. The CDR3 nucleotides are TGTGCCAGCTCCCCCCTAGCGACTAGCACAGATACGCAGTATTTT.

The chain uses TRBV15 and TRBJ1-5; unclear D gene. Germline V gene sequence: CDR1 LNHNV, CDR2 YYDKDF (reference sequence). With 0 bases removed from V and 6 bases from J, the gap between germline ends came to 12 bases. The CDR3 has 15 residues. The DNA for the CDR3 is TGTGCCACCAGCAGAGACGAGGGAGAGGCTCAGCCCCAGCATTTT. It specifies CATSRDEGEAQPQHF.

DNA for the CDR3: TGTGCCAGTAGTATGGGGTTAGGAGGGGGCGCAGATACGCAGTATTTT. Translated, it gives CASSMGLGGGADTQYF. The chain recombines TRBV19 with TRBJ2-3; maybe TRBD1 (7 bases). This CDR3 region has 16 residues. V was trimmed by 3 bases and J by 4 bases, leaving 17 bases between them. CDR1 and CDR2 from the germline V gene are LNHDA and SQIVND (reference sequence).

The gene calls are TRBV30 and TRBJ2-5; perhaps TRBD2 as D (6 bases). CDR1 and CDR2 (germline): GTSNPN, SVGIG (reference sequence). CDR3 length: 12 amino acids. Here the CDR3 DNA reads TGTACCCTTGGGCAGGGAGGAGAGACCCAGTACTTC. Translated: CTLGQGGETQYF.

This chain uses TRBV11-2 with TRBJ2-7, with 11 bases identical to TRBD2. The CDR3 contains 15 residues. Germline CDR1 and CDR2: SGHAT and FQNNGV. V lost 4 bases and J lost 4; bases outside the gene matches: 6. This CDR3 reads CASSSSLAGGYEQYF. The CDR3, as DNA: TGTGCCAGCAGCTCCTCCCTAGCGGGAGGTTACGAGCAGTACTTC.

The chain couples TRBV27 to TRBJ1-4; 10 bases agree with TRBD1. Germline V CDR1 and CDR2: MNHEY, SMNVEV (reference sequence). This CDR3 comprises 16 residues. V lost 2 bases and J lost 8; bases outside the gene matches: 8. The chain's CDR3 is CASSLAPGQGIEKLFF. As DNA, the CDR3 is TGTGCCAGCAGTTTAGCCCCGGGACAGGGGATAGAAAAACTGTTTTTT.

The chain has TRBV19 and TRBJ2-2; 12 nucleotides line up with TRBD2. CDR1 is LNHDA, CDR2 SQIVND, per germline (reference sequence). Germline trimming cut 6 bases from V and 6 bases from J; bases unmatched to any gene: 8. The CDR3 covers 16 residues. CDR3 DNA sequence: TGTGCCAGTAGGACTAGCGGGAGATCAGGAGCCGGGGAGCTGTTTTTT. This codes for CASRTSGRSGAGELFF.

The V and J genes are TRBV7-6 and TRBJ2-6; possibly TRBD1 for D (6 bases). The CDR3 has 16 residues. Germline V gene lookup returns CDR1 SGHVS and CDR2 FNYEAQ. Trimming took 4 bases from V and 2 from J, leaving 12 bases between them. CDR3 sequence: CASSSHRVTGANVLTF. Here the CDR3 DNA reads TGTGCCAGCAGCTCCCACAGGGTCACTGGGGCCAACGTCCTGACTTTC.

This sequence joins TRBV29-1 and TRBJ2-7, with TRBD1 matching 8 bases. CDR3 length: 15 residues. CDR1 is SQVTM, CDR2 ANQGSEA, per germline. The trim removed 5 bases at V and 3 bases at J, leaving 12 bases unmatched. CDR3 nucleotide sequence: TGCAGCGTTTTCACTTCCGGACAGGGTCACTACGAGCAGTACTTC. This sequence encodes CSVFTSGQGHYEQYF.